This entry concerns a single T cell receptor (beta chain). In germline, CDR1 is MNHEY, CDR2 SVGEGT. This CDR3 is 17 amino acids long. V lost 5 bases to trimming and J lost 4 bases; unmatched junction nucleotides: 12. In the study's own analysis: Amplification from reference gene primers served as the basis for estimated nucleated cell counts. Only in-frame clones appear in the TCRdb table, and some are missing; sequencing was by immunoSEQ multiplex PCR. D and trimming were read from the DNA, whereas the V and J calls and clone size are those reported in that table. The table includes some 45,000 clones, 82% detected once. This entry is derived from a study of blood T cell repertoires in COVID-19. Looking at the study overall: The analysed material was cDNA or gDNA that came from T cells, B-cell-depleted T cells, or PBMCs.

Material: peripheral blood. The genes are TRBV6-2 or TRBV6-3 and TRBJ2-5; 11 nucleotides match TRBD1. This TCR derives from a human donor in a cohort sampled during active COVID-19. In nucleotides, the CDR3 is TGTGCCAGCAGTCCCCATTCGGGACAGGGGGAGGCAGAGACCCAGTACTTC. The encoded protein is CASSPHSGQGEAETQYF.